Here is one TCR beta chain with its context. A read error may produce the germline difference seen at one junction end. Measured with immunoSEQ multiplex PCR; TCRdb has only the in-frame clones, and not every one. This table has approximately 75,000 clones, around nine tenths appearing once. The sample originates from a study of technical replicates of blood from a handful of donors. The CDR3 contains 8 residues. CDR1 is SGHTA and CDR2 is FQGNSA in the germline V gene. The TCR originated in a human donor in good health. The rearrangement links TRBV7-2 to TRBJ1-6; D gene ambiguous. The sample taken for sequencing was T cells isolated from PBMCs. CDR3 loop: CASSLESF. Here the CDR3 DNA reads TGTGCCAGCAGCTTAGAATCGTTT.